These 27 T cell receptor beta chains were all obtained from the same sample, sequenced in a study of cytomegalovirus exposure and HLA in healthy donors. 13 Jbeta primers and 60 Vbeta primers were used for the PCR. Clones were read by immunoSEQ multiplex PCR, and TCRdb kept only the in-frame ones, dropping some. Of about 160,000 clones listed, about two thirds were seen once; the top ten hold under 3.5%. The sequenced sample consisted of PBMCs. Every receptor here comes from a woman under 40 in good health and CMV-seronegative.

This sequence joins TRBV7-9 and TRBJ1-4; unclear D gene. V lost 5 bases and J 0 bases, leaving 10 bases between the germline ends. This CDR3 region has 15 residues. Germline V CDR1 and CDR2: SEHNR, FQNEAQ (reference sequence). The CDR3 here is CASSANGATNEKLFF. The CDR3 DNA reads TGTGCCAGCAGCGCCAACGGTGCAACTAATGAAAAACTGTTTTTT.

The V gene is TRBV27, the J gene TRBJ1-4, with a possible D match to TRBD1 (6 bases). Germline V CDR1 and CDR2: MNHEY, SMNVEV (reference sequence). CDR3 length: 14 residues. Trimming left V 3 bases short and J 6 bases short, with 11 bases between. The CDR3 here is CASSFDRRDEKLFF. The DNA for the CDR3 is TGTGCCAGCAGTTTTGACAGGAGAGATGAAAAACTGTTTTTT.

The CDR3 spells CASSHRDRPYEQYF. For the CDR3, the DNA is TGTGCCAGCAGCCACCGGGACAGGCCTTACGAGCAGTACTTC. The chain joins TRBV11-3 to TRBJ2-7; 8 bases agree with TRBD1. This CDR3 region has 14 residues. Trimming at V came to 5 bases and at J to 4 bases, leaving 7 bases not matched to a gene. The germline CDR1 and CDR2 sequences are SGHNT and YENEEA.

The rearrangement joins TRBV2 to TRBJ1-5, with D possibly TRBD1 on 5 matching bases. Germline V gives CDR1 SNHLY, CDR2 FYNNEI. The CDR3 is 14 amino acids. The V gene lost 5 bases and the J gene lost 0 bases, with 8 bases spanning the gap. This chain's CDR3 is CASSKQVSNQPQHF. CDR3 bases: TGTGCCAGCAGTAAACAGGTTAGCAATCAGCCCCAGCATTTT.

The J gene is TRBJ2-3, the V gene TRBV27, with TRBD2 matching 8 bases. Germline values: CDR1 MNHEY, CDR2 SMNVEV (reference sequence). The V gene end was trimmed by 7 bases and the J gene end by 6 bases; junction bases not matched to a gene: 9. The CDR3 sequence is 14 residues long. This CDR3 reads CASMGLVFGDTQYF. For the CDR3, the DNA is TGTGCCAGCATGGGACTAGTCTTCGGTGATACGCAGTATTTT.

V is TRBV19 and J is TRBJ2-1; TRBD1 agrees at 7 bases. Trimming removed 6 bases from V and 10 bases from J; junction bases left unmatched: 9. Germline CDR1 LNHDA, CDR2 SQIVND (reference sequence). The length of the CDR3 is 13 residues. The CDR3: CASRPRTGGEQFF. The CDR3 nucleotides are TGTGCCAGTAGGCCTCGGACAGGCGGCGAGCAGTTCTTC.

The chain joins TRBV5-6 to TRBJ1-5; D ambiguous. V gave up 1 base and J gave up 4 bases, with 12 bases separating them. Germline V lookup: CDR1 SGHDT, CDR2 YYEEEE. This CDR3 has 15 residues. The CDR3 DNA is TGTGCCAGCAGCTTGTATGCGGTCGGGAATCAGCCCCAGCATTTT. It translates to CASSLYAVGNQPQHF.

The J gene is TRBJ2-1, the V gene TRBV15; the D is unclear. Germline V gene lookup returns CDR1 LNHNV and CDR2 YYDKDF (reference sequence). The CDR3 runs to 13 residues. V gave up 0 bases and J gave up 8 bases, with 8 bases separating them. CDR3 DNA: TGTGCCACCAGCAGAGATTCAGGCTATGAGCAGTTCTTC. It is translated as CATSRDSGYEQFF.

The J gene is TRBJ1-6, the V gene TRBV6-5, with a possible D match to TRBD1 (5 bases). The CDR3 consists of 14 residues. In germline, CDR1 is MNHEY, CDR2 SVGAGI. The V end lost 2 bases, the J end lost 10 bases, and 12 bases lay between the germline ends. The CDR3 nucleotides read TGTGCCAGCAGTTACGTGCAGGGAAAGTCACCCCTCCACTTT. Translated: CASSYVQGKSPLHF.

This clone was observed a few times. The V and J genes are TRBV19 and TRBJ2-1; 9 nucleotides align to TRBD2. With V trimmed by 5 bases and J by 4 bases, 9 bases remained unmatched. The germline V gene has CDR1 LNHDA and CDR2 SQIVND (reference sequence). The CDR3 has 16 residues. The CDR3 spells CASSDPGTSKYNEQFF. CDR3 in DNA: TGTGCCAGTAGTGATCCCGGGACTAGCAAGTACAATGAGCAGTTCTTC.

The chain couples TRBV28 to TRBJ2-1, with TRBD2 matching over 9 bases. The germline gives CDR1 MDHEN, CDR2 SYDVKM. V dropped 5 bases and J dropped 2; count of bases not matched to a gene: 7. This CDR3 region has 16 residues. The CDR3 sequence: CASSPLSGGTYNEQFF. The CDR3 DNA is TGTGCCAGCAGTCCCCTTAGCGGGGGAACCTACAATGAGCAGTTCTTC.

This clone turned up a few times. This chain uses TRBV27 with TRBJ1-5; D call uncertain. Between the trimmed V and J ends, which lost 3 bases and 9 bases, there was a span of 18 bases. The CDR3 covers 15 residues. CDR1 is MNHEY and CDR2 is SMNVEV in the germline V gene (reference sequence). The CDR3: CASSLEGGSIMPQHF. CDR3 bases: TGTGCCAGCAGTTTGGAGGGTGGGTCAATCATGCCCCAGCATTTT.

This clone was detected only a few times. This chain links TRBV5-1 with TRBJ1-1, with 8 nucleotides matching TRBD1. The CDR3 spans 15 residues. The V gene's germline CDR1 is SGHRS and CDR2 YFSETQ. J lost 3 bases, V lost 7 bases, and 11 bases had no gene match. The CDR3 region has the DNA TGCGCCAGCCGATCATCAGGGGGCGCGTACACTGAAGCTTTCTTT. Translation gives CASRSSGGAYTEAFF.

As to this clone: One junction end does not reproduce the germline sequence, and a read error may be involved. The chain recombines TRBV7-2 with TRBJ1-6; no clear D gene. Germline values: CDR1 SGHTA, CDR2 FQGNSA. This CDR3 spans 13 amino acids. The CDR3 protein is CASRLAGVSPLHF. Here the CDR3 DNA reads TGTGCCAGCAGGTTAGCTGGAGTTTCACCCCTCCACTTT.

The chain has TRBV19 and TRBJ2-6; D remains unclear. Trimming removed 3 bases at V and 0 bases at J, with 6 bases between. Per germline, CDR1 LNHDA and CDR2 SQIVND (reference sequence). The CDR3 extends over 15 amino acids. This CDR3 reads CASSIISSGANVLTF. The DNA for the CDR3 is TGTGCCAGTAGTATCATCAGCTCTGGGGCCAACGTCCTGACTTTC.

The rearrangement links TRBV9 to TRBJ2-7; the match to TRBD2 covers 9 bases. The CDR3 spans 15 residues. Germline V gene sequence: CDR1 SGDLS, CDR2 YYNGEE. V shed 0 bases, J shed 2 bases, and the junction held 3 bases outside the gene matches. The CDR3 reads CASSVGIAGAYEQYF. In DNA form, the CDR3 reads TGTGCCAGCAGCGTAGGAATAGCGGGAGCCTACGAGCAGTACTTC.

The chain is built from TRBV9 and TRBJ2-1; D possibly corresponds to TRBD2 (6 bases). Looked up from germline, CDR1 is SGDLS and CDR2 is YYNGEE. The ends were cut back, 0 bases at V and 0 bases at J, with 10 bases in the middle. The CDR3 runs to 16 residues. Here the CDR3 DNA reads TGTGCCAGCAGCGTAGTAGCGGCCCCCTCCTACAATGAGCAGTTCTTC. Its translation: CASSVVAAPSYNEQFF.

This clone was recorded once. This chain links TRBV14 with TRBJ1-1; D is unresolved. The V end was cut by 4 bases, the J end by 5 bases, with 17 bases between. From germline, CDR1 is SGHDN and CDR2 FVKESK. The CDR3 is 15 amino acids. In DNA, the CDR3 is TGTGCCAGCAGCCTATGGACTGGAGGTGGGACTGAAGCTTTCTTT. Encoded protein: CASSLWTGGGTEAFF.

The chain is built from TRBV7-3 and TRBJ1-1, with TRBD1 matching over 9 bases. After removal of 7 bases from V and 3 bases from J, the junction contained 3 bases not matched to a gene. CDR3 length equals 13 residues. In germline, CDR1 is SGHTA, CDR2 FQGTGA. CDR3 sequence reads: CASKRQGDTEAFF. The CDR3, as DNA: TGTGCCAGCAAAAGACAGGGGGACACTGAAGCTTTCTTT.

The chain employs TRBV28 and TRBJ1-2, with 8 bases fitting TRBD1. The V and J ends lost 0 bases and 7 bases, in that order; junction bases with no gene match: 4. Germline V gene data show CDR1 as MDHEN and CDR2 as SYDVKM. The CDR3 totals 14 residues. The CDR3: CASSLWPGGIGYTF. CDR3 sequence (DNA): TGTGCCAGCAGTTTATGGCCAGGGGGCATTGGCTACACCTTC.

This sequence joins TRBV7-6 and TRBJ2-3; possibly TRBD2 for D (5 bases). The CDR3 consists of 14 residues. Germline V CDR1 and CDR2: SGHVS, FNYEAQ. The V and J ends lost 2 bases and 2 bases respectively, with 8 bases between them. CDR3 loop: CASSLRRDTDTQYF. Here the CDR3 DNA reads TGTGCCAGCAGCTTACGTCGGGACACAGATACGCAGTATTTT.

J is TRBJ2-7 and V is TRBV29-1; TRBD2 might be the D (5 bases). Trimming removed 0 bases from V and 3 bases from J, with 15 bases in between. CDR1 is SQVTM, CDR2 ANQGSEA, per germline. This CDR3 spans 15 amino acids. This chain's CDR3 is CSVEDSEGEGYEQYF. The CDR3 bases are TGCAGCGTTGAAGACTCTGAGGGAGAGGGCTACGAGCAGTACTTC.

The sample holds a few counts of this clone. The chain uses TRBV19 and TRBJ2-1; 12 bases agree with TRBD2. The V gene's germline CDR1 is LNHDA and CDR2 SQIVND (reference sequence). The CDR3 extends over 16 amino acids. V gave up 4 bases and J gave up 4 bases; unmatched junction bases: 5. CDR3 nucleotide sequence: TGTGCCAGTAGTAGGGGGGGGACTAGCGGGTACAATGAGCAGTTCTTC. Translating it yields CASSRGGTSGYNEQFF.

This clone was seen only a few times. CDR3 in DNA: TGCGCCAGCAATGGCGGGAGCATTAACGAGCAGTACTTC. Its translation: CASNGGSINEQYF. J is TRBJ2-5 and V is TRBV5-1; 7 nucleotides agree with TRBD2. The J call is doubtful: the DNA matches TRBJ2-7 better. The length of the CDR3 is 13 residues. Germline CDR1 reads SGHRS; CDR2 reads YFSETQ.

The chain couples TRBV4-3 to TRBJ2-1; D may be TRBD1 (5 bases). V was pared by 0 bases and J by 7 bases, with 10 bases between. This CDR3 has 14 amino acids. Germline V lookup: CDR1 LGHNA, CDR2 YSLEER. In DNA, the CDR3 is TGCGCCAGCAGCCAAGAAGGCAGGGCAAATGAGCAGTTCTTC. It translates to CASSQEGRANEQFF.

The chain joins TRBV27 to TRBJ2-6, with D perhaps TRBD2 (6 bases). Germline lookup yields CDR1 MNHEY and CDR2 SMNVEV (reference sequence). Trimming took off 2 bases at V and 0 bases at J, with 17 bases between the two ends. The CDR3 runs to 19 residues. The CDR3 nucleotides are TGTGCCAGCAGTTTAAATGGTTTAGCGGAATTCTCTGGGGCCAACGTCCTGACTTTC. Its translation: CASSLNGLAEFSGANVLTF.

The V and J genes are TRBV5-1 and TRBJ2-3; 7 bases map to TRBD2. This CDR3 has 16 residues. The V gene end was trimmed by 0 bases and the J gene end by 2 bases; junction bases not matched to a gene: 6. Germline V gives CDR1 SGHRS, CDR2 YFSETQ. The CDR3 loop reads CASSLVGTTNTDTQYF. For the CDR3, the DNA is TGCGCCAGCAGCTTGGTAGGGACTACCAACACAGATACGCAGTATTTT.